This TCR beta chain comes out of a study of blood T cell repertoires in COVID-19. Germline V gene lookup returns CDR1 MNHNY and CDR2 SVGAGI (reference sequence). The CDR3 loop spans 13 amino acids. V lost 6 bases, J lost 4 bases, and 6 bases stayed unmatched. Which cohort a participant joined came from the clinical history participants gave. Per the study methods: Amplification from reference gene primers served as the basis for estimated nucleated cell counts. Sequenced by immunoSEQ multiplex PCR; TCRdb stores in-frame clones only, minus some. V, J and clone size were drawn from that table, and D and trimming were deduced from the DNA. The data show 150,000 to 250,000 clones, around 82% seen once.

Source material: PBMCs or T cells enriched from blood (not recorded which). This TCR came from a man aged 35 to 55 who had recovered from COVID-19. The chain employs TRBV6-6 and TRBJ2-7; TRBD1 aligns across 7 bases. The CDR3 is CASSKPTGYEQYF. CDR3 sequence (DNA): TGTGCCAGCAGCAAACCGACAGGGTACGAGCAGTACTTC.